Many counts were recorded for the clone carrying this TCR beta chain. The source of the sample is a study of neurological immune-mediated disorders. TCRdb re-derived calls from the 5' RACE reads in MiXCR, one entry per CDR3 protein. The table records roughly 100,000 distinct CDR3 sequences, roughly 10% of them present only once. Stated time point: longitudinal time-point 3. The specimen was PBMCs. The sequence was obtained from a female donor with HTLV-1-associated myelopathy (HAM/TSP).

For the CDR3, the DNA is TGTGCCACCAGTGACCACAGGGGGCCCACTGAAGCTTTCTTT. Protein product: CATSDHRGPTEAFF. V is TRBV24-1 and J is TRBJ1-1, with TRBD1 matching over 9 bases. CDR1 and CDR2 (germline): KGHDR, SFDVKD. V was pared by 4 bases and J by 4 bases, with 3 bases of the junction left unmatched. CDR3 length: 14 amino acids.